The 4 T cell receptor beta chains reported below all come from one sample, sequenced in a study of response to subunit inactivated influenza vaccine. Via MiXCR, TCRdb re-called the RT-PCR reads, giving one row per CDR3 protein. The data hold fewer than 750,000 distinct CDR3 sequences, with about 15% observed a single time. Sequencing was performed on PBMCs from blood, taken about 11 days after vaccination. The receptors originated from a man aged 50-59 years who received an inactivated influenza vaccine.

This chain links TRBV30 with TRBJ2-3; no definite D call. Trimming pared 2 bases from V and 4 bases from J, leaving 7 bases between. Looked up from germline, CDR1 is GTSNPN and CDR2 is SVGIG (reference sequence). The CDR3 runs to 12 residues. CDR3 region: CAWSLGADTQYF. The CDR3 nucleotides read TGTGCCTGGAGTCTTGGGGCAGATACGCAGTATTTT.

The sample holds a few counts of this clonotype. This chain's CDR3 is CASSLEVDEQFF. The CDR3 nucleotides read TGCGCCAGCAGCTTGGAGGTGGATGAGCAGTTCTTC. V and J are TRBV5-1 and TRBJ2-1; D call uncertain. Per germline, CDR1 SGHRS and CDR2 YFSETQ. This CDR3 is built from 12 residues. Trimming cost V 0 bases and J 8 bases, with 6 bases left between them.

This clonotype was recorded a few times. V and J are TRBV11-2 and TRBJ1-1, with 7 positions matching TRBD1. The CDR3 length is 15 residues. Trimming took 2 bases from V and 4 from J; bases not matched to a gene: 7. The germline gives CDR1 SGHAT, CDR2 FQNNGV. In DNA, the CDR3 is TGTGCCAGCAGCTTAAACAGGGGTTCGGGCACTGAAGCTTTCTTT. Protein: CASSLNRGSGTEAFF.

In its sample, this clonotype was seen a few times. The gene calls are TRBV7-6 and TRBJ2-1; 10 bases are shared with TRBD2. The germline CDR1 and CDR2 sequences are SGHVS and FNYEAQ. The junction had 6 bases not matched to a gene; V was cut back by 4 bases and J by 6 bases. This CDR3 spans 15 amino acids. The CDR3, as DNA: TGTGCCAGCAGCTCCCTGGGACTAGCGCGCAATGAGCAGTTCTTC. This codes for CASSSLGLARNEQFF.